The next 28 T cell receptor beta chains were all read from a single sample in a study of T cell responses to AZD1222 COVID-19 vaccine. TCRdb's table, derived via immunoSEQ multiplex PCR, lists solely in-frame clones and lacks some. The sample includes about 150,000 clones, around 89% of them seen just once. Sequenced here: peripheral blood, sampled on day 0 of AZD1222 vaccination. The origin of the receptors is an adult in good health.

V and J are TRBV2 and TRBJ2-5; D may be TRBD2 (5 bases). V dropped 5 bases and J dropped 5 bases, with 6 bases sitting between them. This CDR3 comprises 11 residues. CDR1 and CDR2 from the germline V gene are SNHLY and FYNNEI. CDR3 residues: CASSPGETQYF. CDR3 sequence (DNA): TGTGCCAGCAGTCCGGGGGAGACCCAGTACTTC.

The rearrangement joins TRBV25-1 to TRBJ2-7; 12 nucleotides line up with TRBD1. There are 16 residues in the CDR3. V was pared by 6 bases and J by 4 bases, with 10 bases of the junction left unmatched. Looked up from germline, CDR1 is MGHDK and CDR2 is SYGVNS. This chain's CDR3 is CASRAPPGQGAYEQYF. The DNA of the CDR3 is TGTGCCAGCAGAGCTCCCCCGGGACAGGGGGCTTACGAGCAGTACTTC.

The V and J genes are TRBV28 and TRBJ1-2; D is unclear. V lost 5 bases, J lost 1 base, and 11 bases lay in between. Germline CDR1 reads MDHEN; CDR2 reads SYDVKM. The CDR3 runs 14 residues. Here the CDR3 reads CASSPPVRNYGYTF. CDR3 nucleotide sequence: TGTGCCAGCAGTCCCCCGGTCCGTAACTATGGCTACACCTTC.

J is TRBJ2-1 and V is TRBV6-6; D not certain. The V end lost 2 bases, the J end lost 8 bases, and 16 bases lay between the germline ends. The CDR3 runs to 15 residues. Germline CDR1 MNHNY, CDR2 SVGAGI (reference sequence). Here the CDR3 reads CASSYDRPVSHEQFF. CDR3 coding DNA: TGTGCCAGCAGTTACGACCGTCCAGTCTCCCATGAGCAGTTCTTC.

The sample holds many counts of this clone. DNA of the CDR3: TGTGCCAGCAGCTTGGCAGGGGCATCCGAGCAGTACTTC. It is translated as CASSLAGASEQYF. The rearrangement links TRBV5-6 to TRBJ2-7; tentatively, D is TRBD1 (6 bases). This CDR3 is 13 amino acids long. Per the germline V gene, CDR1 is SGHDT and CDR2 is YYEEEE. V lost 0 bases to trimming and J lost 6 bases, with 10 bases between them.

This sequence joins TRBV19 and TRBJ2-7; 7 bases align to TRBD1. CDR1 and CDR2 (germline): LNHDA, SQIVND (reference sequence). The V segment lost 4 bases and the J segment 2 bases; nucleotides outside the gene matches: 8. The CDR3 spans 15 residues. The CDR3 region is CASSSWDSTAYEQYF. CDR3 DNA: TGTGCCAGTAGTAGTTGGGACAGCACTGCCTACGAGCAGTACTTC. Full variable domain (missing parts from reference TRBV19 and TRBJ2-7): DGGITQSPKYLFRKEGQNVTLSCEQNLNHDAMYWYRQDPGQGLRLIYYSQIVNDFQKGDIAEGYSVSREKKESFPLTVTSAQKNPTAFYLCASSSWDSTAYEQYFGPGTRLTVT.

J is TRBJ2-1 and V is TRBV5-1, with 7 bases identical to TRBD2. Germline trimming cut 6 bases from V and 7 bases from J; bases unmatched to any gene: 19. CDR3 length equals 17 residues. Germline V gene lookup returns CDR1 SGHRS and CDR2 YFSETQ. The CDR3 DNA is TGCGCCAGCACCATTGGCCCGCGAGGGGCCGGGGGGAATGAGCAGTTCTTC. Translated, it gives CASTIGPRGAGGNEQFF.

V is TRBV29-1 and J is TRBJ1-2; maybe TRBD1 (6 bases). V was pared by 4 bases and J by 1 base, with 10 bases between. The CDR3 is 13 residues long. Germline loops: CDR1 SQVTM, CDR2 ANQGSEA. The CDR3 DNA sequence: TGCAGCGTTGGGGGGCAGGGTAACTATGGCTACACCTTC. Residues: CSVGGQGNYGYTF.

The rearrangement links TRBV6-5 to TRBJ1-2; 7 bases fit TRBD1. The CDR3 is 15 amino acids. V lost 7 bases, J lost 7 bases, and 15 bases stayed unmatched. In germline, CDR1 is MNHEY, CDR2 SVGAGI. The CDR3 nucleotides read TGTGCCAGCATCCTGACAGGGTTTCCTTCGGGTGGCTACACCTTC. This gives the protein CASILTGFPSGGYTF.

A note on this clone: The junction departs from germline at one end; a sequencing error may be responsible. This chain links TRBV24-1 with TRBJ1-2, with D tentatively TRBD1 (5 bases). The germline gives CDR1 KGHDR, CDR2 SFDVKD. CDR3 length equals 13 residues. CDR3 bases: TGTGCCACCAGTCAGGGATTTAACTACGGCTACACCTTC. Translated, it gives CATSQGFNYGYTF.

This sequence joins TRBV6-5 and TRBJ1-2; 8 nucleotides match TRBD1. This CDR3 is built from 16 residues. J gave up 5 bases and V 0 bases, and 8 bases lay outside the gene matches. Germline V CDR1 and CDR2: MNHEY, SVGAGI. The CDR3: CASSYSKAGGRYGYTF. In nucleotides, the CDR3 is TGTGCCAGCAGTTACTCGAAGGCAGGGGGCCGGTATGGCTACACCTTC.

The chain recombines TRBV15 with TRBJ2-6; 8 bases line up with TRBD1. The germline CDR1 and CDR2 sequences are LNHNV and YYDKDF (reference sequence). After removal of 3 bases from V and 0 bases from J, the junction contained 1 base not matched to a gene. This CDR3 spans 16 amino acids. The DNA of the CDR3 is TGTGCCACCAGCAGGACAGGGGCCTCTGGGGCCAACGTCCTGACTTTC. Amino acid sequence: CATSRTGASGANVLTF. Filled out from reference TRBV15 and TRBJ2-6, the complete variable domain reads DAMVIQNPRYQVTQFGKPVTLSCSQTLNHNVMYWYQQKSSQAPKLLFHYYDKDFNNEADTPDNFQSRRPNTSFCFLDIRSPGLGDTAMYLCATSRTGASGANVLTFGAGSRLTVL.

This chain joins TRBV4-3 and TRBJ2-3; the D is unclear. Looked up from germline, CDR1 is LGHNA and CDR2 is YSLEER. This CDR3 is 16 amino acids long. Trimming stripped 4 bases from V and 0 bases from J, with 14 bases between. Here the CDR3 DNA reads TGCGCCAGCAGCCCAAAACTCCAATCTAGCACAGATACGCAGTATTTT. This encodes CASSPKLQSSTDTQYF.

The V call is TRBV7-2, the J call TRBJ2-7; D is uncertain. Per the germline V gene, CDR1 is SGHTA and CDR2 is FQGNSA. V was cut by 6 bases and J by 1 base, with 7 bases left in between. This CDR3 comprises 12 residues. CDR3 sequence reads: CASRADSYEQYF. The CDR3 nucleotides are TGTGCCAGCAGGGCAGATTCCTACGAGCAGTACTTC. The whole variable domain, filled in from reference TRBV7-2 and TRBJ2-7, reads GAGVSQSPSNKVTEKGKDVELRCDPISGHTALYWYRQSLGQGLEFLIYFQGNSAPDKSGLPSDRFSAERTGGSVSTLTIQRTQQEDSAVYLCASRADSYEQYFGPGTRLTVT.

The gene calls are TRBV3-1 (or the pseudogene TRBV3-2) and TRBJ1-2; TRBD1 matches at 9 bases. Germline V gene sequence: CDR1 LGHDT, CDR2 YNNKEL (reference sequence). With V trimmed by 4 bases and J by 7 bases, 13 bases remained unmatched. There are 16 residues in the CDR3. CDR3 sequence reads: CASSPTLGQGRFGYTF. The CDR3 DNA sequence: TGTGCCAGCAGCCCGACTTTGGGACAGGGAAGGTTTGGCTACACCTTC.

The count of this clone is one. This chain connects TRBV18 to TRBJ2-7; D gene uncertain. V gave up 2 bases and J gave up 6 bases, with 11 bases separating them. CDR3 size: 13 residues. Germline V gene data show CDR1 as KGHSH and CDR2 as LQKENI. The CDR3 reads CASSPSDTREQYF. The CDR3 DNA sequence: TGTGCCAGCTCACCATCGGATACTCGCGAGCAGTACTTC.

Notes on this clone: One junction end disagrees with the germline gene, perhaps due to a read error. The V call is TRBV5-6, the J call TRBJ2-1; D possibly corresponds to TRBD1 (5 bases). Germline values: CDR1 SGHDT, CDR2 YYEEEE. CDR3 length: 15 amino acids. The CDR3 sequence is CASSFGQGSFNEQFF. The CDR3 DNA sequence: TGTGCCAGCAGTTTCGGTCAGGGATCCTTCAATGAGCAGTTCTTC.

This chain links TRBV28 with TRBJ1-1; no clear D. The germline V and J ends were trimmed by 6 bases and 5 bases, with 13 bases remaining between them. The V gene's germline CDR1 is MDHEN and CDR2 SYDVKM. The CDR3 is 13 amino acids. The CDR3 bases are TGTGCCAGCAGCTTCCGGGCGGGGACTGAAGCTTTCTTT. It is translated as CASSFRAGTEAFF.

The J gene is TRBJ1-1, the V gene TRBV5-4; perhaps TRBD1 as D (6 bases). Trimming stripped 4 bases from V and 1 base from J, with 14 bases between. The CDR3 has 15 amino acids. CDR1 SGHNT and CDR2 YYREEE come from the germline V gene (reference sequence). CDR3 sequence (DNA): TGTGCCAGCAGCACAAAACAGGGAAAGAACACTGAAGCTTTCTTT. Translated, it gives CASSTKQGKNTEAFF.

V usage is TRBV15 and J usage is TRBJ2-7; D may correspond to TRBD1 or TRBD2 (6 bases each). V lost 0 bases and J lost 2, with 14 bases in between. The CDR3 loop spans 16 amino acids. Germline V gene sequence: CDR1 LNHNV, CDR2 YYDKDF (reference sequence). CDR3 sequence (DNA): TGTGCCACCAGCAGAGATCGGGGGCGGGAAACCTACGAGCAGTACTTC. This encodes CATSRDRGRETYEQYF.

This clone turned up a few times. The chain couples TRBV4-3 to TRBJ1-2, with D perhaps matching TRBD1 (6 bases). Per the germline V gene, CDR1 is LGHNA and CDR2 is YSLEER. Trimming pared 4 bases from V and 2 bases from J, leaving 11 bases between. The CDR3 length is 14 residues. CDR3 nucleotide sequence: TGCGCCAGCAGCCGAGAAACAGGGAACTATGGCTACACCTTC. It codes for CASSRETGNYGYTF.

The rearrangement joins TRBV5-4 to TRBJ2-3; 10 bases align to TRBD2. Trimming took 0 bases from V and 6 from J; bases not matched to a gene: 1. CDR3 length: 14 amino acids. Germline CDR1 reads SGHNT; CDR2 reads YYREEE (reference sequence). CDR3 region: CASSLASGGDTQYF. For the CDR3, the DNA is TGTGCCAGCAGCTTGGCTAGCGGGGGCGATACGCAGTATTTT. The variable domain in full, with the rest retrieved from reference TRBV5-4 and TRBJ2-3, is ETGVTQSPTHLIKTRGQQVTLRCSSQSGHNTVSWYQQALGQGPQFIFQYYREEENGRGNFPPRFSGLQFPNYSSELNVNALELDDSALYLCASSLASGGDTQYFGPGTRLTVL.

The rearrangement links TRBV28 to TRBJ1-2, with a weak D call TRBD1 (6 bases). CDR1 and CDR2 (germline): MDHEN, SYDVKM. Trimming took 2 bases from V and 6 from J, leaving 13 bases between them. There are 14 residues in the CDR3. CDR3 region: CASSLGGLENGYTF. The CDR3 bases are TGTGCCAGCAGTTTAGGGGGGCTGGAGAATGGCTACACCTTC.

The J gene is TRBJ1-4, the V gene TRBV9; 7 bases agree with TRBD1. The germline V gene has CDR1 SGDLS and CDR2 YYNGEE. This CDR3 is 14 amino acids long. With 3 bases clipped from V and 8 bases from J, the junction kept 7 bases outside the gene matches. The CDR3 loop is CASSGDRVGEKLFF. The CDR3 region has the DNA TGTGCCAGCAGCGGCGACAGGGTGGGCGAAAAACTGTTTTTT. Filled out from reference TRBV9 and TRBJ1-4, the complete variable domain reads DSGVTQTPKHLITATGQRVTLRCSPRSGDLSVYWYQQSLDQGLQFLIQYYNGEERAKGNILERFSAQQFPDLHSELNLSSLELGDSALYFCASSGDRVGEKLFFGSGTQLSVL.

V is TRBV5-1 and J is TRBJ1-1; perhaps TRBD1 as D (6 bases). Trimming left V 3 bases short and J 3 bases short, with 21 bases between. CDR1 and CDR2 from the germline V gene are SGHRS and YFSETQ. The length of the CDR3 is 17 residues. The DNA of the CDR3 is TGCGCCAGCAGCTCTACAGGGAAAAGAGCGTGGGACACTGAAGCTTTCTTT. It encodes CASSSTGKRAWDTEAFF.

The genes are TRBV4-3 and TRBJ2-7; 9 bases align to TRBD1. Germline CDR1 and CDR2: LGHNA and YSLEER. This CDR3 is 14 amino acids long. V lost 4 bases and J lost 3; bases outside the gene matches: 4. The CDR3 loop reads CASSPDRGNYEQYF. For the CDR3, the DNA is TGCGCCAGCAGCCCGGACAGGGGAAACTACGAGCAGTACTTC.

The chain is built from TRBV3-1 (or the pseudogene TRBV3-2) and TRBJ2-3; no clear D gene. V was shortened by 1 base and J by 3 bases, with 11 bases between the two germline ends. This CDR3 contains 15 residues. CDR1 and CDR2 from the germline V gene are LGHDT and YNNKEL (reference sequence). CDR3 region: CASSQATQRTDTQYF. The CDR3 nucleotides read TGTGCCAGCAGCCAAGCTACTCAGAGAACAGATACGCAGTATTTT.

The chain has TRBV12-3 or TRBV12-4 and TRBJ2-3; no definite D call. The CDR3 length is 13 residues. Trimming cost V 6 bases and J 2 bases, with 9 bases left between them. The CDR3 nucleotides are TGTGCCAGCAGCCCCTTAACCACAGATACGCAGTATTTT. This encodes CASSPLTTDTQYF.